Listed here are 9 T cell receptor beta chains from one sample, sequenced in a study of blood T cells in healthy people across ages. For the second PCR, which ran for about 6 to 12 cycles, a sample-barcoded 5' primer and a J-beta primer mix were used. TCRdb processed the 5' RACE reads anew with MiXCR; each CDR3 protein has one entry. The sample lists a few hundred thousand distinct CDR3 sequences; 25% to 30% were seen once. Sequenced input: blood. These receptors were collected from a woman aged 70-85 years in good health.

As for this clonotype: A single base separates this from a much larger clone, so it may be a read error. The V call is TRBV14, the J call TRBJ2-3, with D hard to call. This CDR3 comprises 11 residues. V shed 5 bases and J shed 5 bases, with 5 bases lying between them. Germline V lookup: CDR1 SGHDN, CDR2 FVKESK. CDR3 nucleotide sequence: TGTGCCAGCAGCTCCAAAGATACGCAGTATTTT. Translating gives CASSSKDTQYF.

Note on this clonotype: A read error may be the cause here, since a much bigger clone is one base away. This rearrangement joins TRBV7-8 to TRBJ1-4; D is ambiguous. From germline, CDR1 is SGHVS and CDR2 FQNEAQ. The CDR3 covers 15 residues. The CDR3 loop is CASSPRHEWGEKLLF. CDR3 sequence (DNA): TGTGCCAGCAGCCCCCGACACGAATGGGGTGAAAAACTGCTTTTT.

The CDR3 coding sequence is TGTGCCAGCAGTTTCCTCCGGACTAGCGGCGCGGAGACCCAGTACTTC. Translating gives CASSFLRTSGAETQYF. The V gene is TRBV12-3 or TRBV12-4, the J gene TRBJ2-5; the match to TRBD2 covers 10 bases. The trim removed 3 bases at V and 5 bases at J, leaving 9 bases unmatched. This CDR3 contains 16 residues.

This chain links TRBV9 with TRBJ2-3; D unclear. This CDR3 comprises 14 residues. CDR1 is SGDLS and CDR2 is YYNGEE in the germline V gene. With 2 bases removed from V and 4 bases from J, the gap between germline ends came to 11 bases. CDR3 coding DNA: TGTGCCAGCAGCGTCAAGGGCTCGGCAGATACGCAGTATTTT. This codes for CASSVKGSADTQYF.

This chain uses TRBV10-2 with TRBJ2-5; D perhaps matches TRBD2 (6 bases). This CDR3 is 14 amino acids long. The germline V and J ends were trimmed by 6 bases and 4 bases, with 15 bases remaining between them. Germline V gene lookup returns CDR1 WSHSY and CDR2 SAAADI. CDR3 coding DNA: TGCGCCAGCAGCCCCGTGACTAGTGGAGAGACCCAGTACTTC. Its protein is CASSPVTSGETQYF.

Notes on this clonotype: A single base separates this from a much larger clone, so it may be a read error. The V gene is TRBV20-1, the J gene TRBJ1-2; D gene ambiguous. Germline V gene data show CDR1 as DFQATT and CDR2 as SNEGSKA (reference sequence). The CDR3 covers 11 residues. CDR3 amino acids: CTLVERYDYTF. Here the CDR3 DNA reads TGCACCCTCGTAGAACGCTATGACTACACCTTC.

The chain combines TRBV10-3 with TRBJ2-3, with 10 bases matching TRBD1. Losses at the gene ends were 6 bases for V and 4 bases for J; bases not matched to a gene: 7. Per germline, CDR1 ENHRY and CDR2 SYGVKD. The CDR3 has 15 amino acids. The CDR3 here is CAISKGQGEPDTQYF. The CDR3 coding sequence is TGTGCCATCAGCAAAGGACAGGGGGAACCAGATACGCAGTATTTT.

This clonotype has a count of ten or more. The chain combines TRBV29-1 with TRBJ2-1; 9 positions match TRBD2. This CDR3 has 15 amino acids. The germline gives CDR1 SQVTM, CDR2 ANQGSEA. The V gene end was trimmed by 2 bases and the J gene end by 8 bases; junction bases not matched to a gene: 10. The CDR3 region has the DNA TGCAGCGTTGAAACCGATGCGGGAGGGCGGGATGAGCAGTTCTTC. This gives the protein CSVETDAGGRDEQFF.

This clonotype was counted ten times or more. V usage is TRBV12-3 or TRBV12-4 and J usage is TRBJ2-7; D uncertain. This CDR3 has 12 amino acids. V lost 2 bases, J lost 3 bases, and 5 bases lay in between. The CDR3 loop reads CASSLYLYEQYF. CDR3 DNA sequence: TGTGCCAGCAGTTTATATCTCTACGAGCAGTACTTC.